What follows describes a single T cell receptor beta chain. Its antigen is unknown. These data come from a study of molecular identifiers for immune sequencing clone quantification. Naive CD8 T cells, phenotype CD8+CD4-CCR7+CD45RA+, were sorted. The study, taken as a whole, reports: Jurkat TCR RNA spiked in from one cell reportedly remained identifiable amid roughly 940,000 naive cells.

The CDR3 is 15 residues long. Germline loops: CDR1 SEHNR, CDR2 FQNEAQ (reference sequence). V gave up 8 bases and J gave up 0 bases, with 17 bases separating them. As previously described, bulk TCR libraries were made using listed TCR primers. TCRdb ran MiXCR on the PCR reads and lists one entry per CDR3 protein. Among just under 650,000 distinct CDR3 sequences listed, approximately 20% were seen once. The material sequenced was naive CD8+ T cells from blood, with Jurkat cell RNA spiked in. Indicated subset: FACS-sorted CD8+CD4-CCR7+CD45RA+ naive T cells. The chain uses TRBV7-9 and TRBJ2-7; the D gene is possibly TRBD2 (6 bases). The receptor was derived from a human donor in good health. Some libraries in this study had Jurkat cell RNA spiked in. CDR3 residues: CASGLVAGSSYEQYF. As DNA, the CDR3 is TGTGCCAGCGGACTGGTAGCCGGGAGCTCCTACGAGCAGTACTTC.